The 32 T cell receptor beta chains listed next were all sequenced from one sample in a study of cytomegalovirus exposure and HLA in healthy donors (dated by TCRdb to about 2017). Receptor libraries were prepared by the immunoSEQ multiplex PCR assay. For the multiplex PCR, a mixture combining 60 forward primers for TCR Vbeta segments and 13 reverse primers for TCR Jbeta segments was used. In its TCRdb copy, this immuneACCESS table keeps in-frame sequences only and misses some clones. Where compared with another copy, unresolved V genes explain less than half of these, and the others have no known cause. Within this sample are under 300,000 clones, with about 80% of them counted one time only. Of the sample, about 8% falls within the top ten clones. The sequenced sample was PBMCs. These TCRs come from a woman aged 55-70 years in good health and CMV-seropositive.

The J gene is TRBJ2-7, the V gene TRBV5-1, with TRBD1 identical over 7 bases. The V segment lost 4 bases and the J segment 2 bases; nucleotides outside the gene matches: 3. Germline lookup yields CDR1 SGHRS and CDR2 YFSETQ. The CDR3 has 13 amino acids. CDR3 nucleotides: TGCGCCAGCAGCCCAGACAGGGCCTACGAGCAGTACTTC. Protein sequence: CASSPDRAYEQYF.

This clone was counted once. The rearrangement joins TRBV7-9 to TRBJ1-4; the match to TRBD1 covers 8 bases. The CDR3 runs to 15 residues. Trimming at V came to 1 base and at J to 5 bases, leaving 3 bases not matched to a gene. Germline values: CDR1 SEHNR, CDR2 FQNEAQ (reference sequence). CDR3 sequence reads: CASSLETGENEKLFF. The CDR3 region has the DNA TGTGCCAGCAGCTTAGAGACAGGGGAGAATGAAAAACTGTTTTTT.

The chain is built from TRBV7-9 and TRBJ2-5; TRBD2 is a possible D gene (6 bases). The germline V gene has CDR1 SEHNR and CDR2 FQNEAQ (reference sequence). This CDR3 is built from 15 residues. Trimming took off 3 bases at V and 2 bases at J, with 13 bases between the two ends. CDR3 residues: CASSFDWGEQETQYF. The CDR3 DNA follows: TGTGCCAGCAGCTTTGATTGGGGGGAGCAAGAGACCCAGTACTTC.

This sequence joins TRBV25-1 and TRBJ2-1, with a tentative D call TRBD1 (5 bases). CDR1 MGHDK and CDR2 SYGVNS come from the germline V gene. The CDR3 is 15 amino acids. Trimming shortened V by 5 bases and J by 6 bases, and 17 bases separated the two germline ends. The CDR3 sequence: CASSLDRSLGNEQFF. CDR3 DNA sequence: TGTGCCAGCAGTCTCGACAGATCCCTAGGCAATGAGCAGTTCTTC.

The rearrangement links TRBV28 to TRBJ1-2; a possible D gene is TRBD1 (6 bases). The CDR3 is 14 residues long. Deletions cut 4 bases from V and 5 bases from J, with 14 bases between. Germline CDR1 MDHEN, CDR2 SYDVKM. DNA for the CDR3: TGTGCCAGCAGTTCAACAGGGAATGGGTATGGCTACACCTTC. This codes for CASSSTGNGYGYTF.

This chain joins TRBV5-5 and TRBJ1-1, with 9 bases aligning to TRBD1. V lost 4 bases, J lost 5 bases, and 6 bases stayed unmatched. CDR1 and CDR2 from the germline V gene are SGHKS and YYEKEE (reference sequence). The CDR3 covers 14 residues. CDR3 loop: CASSGTGGWTEAFF. The CDR3, as DNA: TGTGCCAGCAGCGGCACAGGGGGCTGGACTGAAGCTTTCTTT. Drawing the rest from reference TRBV5-5 and TRBJ1-1, the complete variable domain is DAGVTQSPTHLIKTRGQQVTLRCSPISGHKSVSWYQQVLGQGPQFIFQYYEKEERGRGNFPDRFSARQFPNYSSELNVNALLLGDSALYLCASSGTGGWTEAFFGQGTRLTVV.

V and J are TRBV2 and TRBJ2-5; D is possibly TRBD1 (6 bases). Germline V gene lookup returns CDR1 SNHLY and CDR2 FYNNEI. CDR3 size: 14 residues. V was cut by 9 bases and J by 0 bases, with 14 bases left in between. CDR3 DNA: TGTGCCAGTATAAAGAGGGGGAACCAAGAGACCCAGTACTTC. Translation: CASIKRGNQETQYF.

This chain links TRBV18 with TRBJ2-2, with TRBD1 matching over 11 bases. Germline V gives CDR1 KGHSH, CDR2 LQKENI. V trimming: 0 bases; J trimming: 7 bases; junction bases outside the gene matches: 4. This CDR3 contains 16 residues. In DNA form, the CDR3 reads TGTGCCAGCTCACCACCGGACAGGGGGCGGAACGGGGAGCTGTTTTTT. Translating it yields CASSPPDRGRNGELFF.

The chain recombines TRBV30 with TRBJ1-3, with unresolved D. The ends were cut back, 1 base at V and 4 bases at J, with 11 bases in the middle. This CDR3 is 14 amino acids long. Germline-derived CDR1 and CDR2 are GTSNPN and SVGIG (reference sequence). CDR3 protein: CAWSAHGGGNTIYF. DNA for the CDR3: TGTGCCTGGAGTGCCCACGGAGGGGGAAACACCATATATTTT.

This rearrangement joins TRBV9 to TRBJ2-1; D not certain. Trimming cost V 1 base and J 5 bases, with 10 bases left between them. Germline assignment: CDR1 SGDLS and CDR2 YYNGEE. The CDR3 has 14 residues. DNA for the CDR3: TGTGCCAGCAGCGTAAAAGGCGGCGACAATGAGCAGTTCTTC. This encodes CASSVKGGDNEQFF.

The chain couples TRBV28 to TRBJ1-3, with TRBD1 matching 7 bases. From germline, CDR1 is MDHEN and CDR2 SYDVKM. J gave up 2 bases and V 3 bases, and 4 bases lay outside the gene matches. The length of the CDR3 is 15 residues. CDR3 sequence (DNA): TGTGCCAGCAGTTTCGGGGACAGAACTGGAAACACCATATATTTT. As protein: CASSFGDRTGNTIYF.

The chain combines TRBV2 with TRBJ2-2; 9 bases are a match to TRBD2. Germline V CDR1 and CDR2: SNHLY, FYNNEI. The CDR3 totals 15 residues. The ends lost 4 bases at V and 4 bases at J; junction bases unmatched: 4. This CDR3 is CASSVLREGTGELFF. Written as DNA, the CDR3 is TGTGCCAGCAGTGTTTTGCGGGAGGGCACCGGGGAGCTGTTTTTT.

This chain connects TRBV2 to TRBJ1-1; 7 nucleotides match TRBD1. The CDR3 runs 13 residues. V lost 7 bases and J lost 4; bases outside the gene matches: 6. Germline V lookup: CDR1 SNHLY, CDR2 FYNNEI. Written as DNA, the CDR3 is TGTGCCAGCACCCGGGACAGTCTCACTGAAGCTTTCTTT. Its translation is CASTRDSLTEAFF.

V usage is TRBV30 and J usage is TRBJ1-3, with 7 bases fitting TRBD1. The V and J ends lost 1 base and 4 bases, in that order; junction bases with no gene match: 10. Germline CDR1 GTSNPN, CDR2 SVGIG (reference sequence). The CDR3 runs to 16 residues. The DNA of the CDR3 is TGTGCCTGGAGTGCCTCCGGGACAGTGATCGGAAACACCATATATTTT. Protein product: CAWSASGTVIGNTIYF.

This chain joins TRBV7-9 and TRBJ2-2; tentatively, D is TRBD1 (6 bases). V shed 3 bases and J shed 5 bases, with 13 bases lying between them. CDR1 is SEHNR and CDR2 is FQNEAQ in the germline V gene (reference sequence). This CDR3 region has 15 residues. Here the CDR3 reads CASSFAQGGTGELFF. The CDR3 DNA reads TGTGCCAGCAGCTTTGCCCAAGGGGGAACCGGGGAGCTGTTTTTT.

Concerning this clone: At one end, the junction sequence differs from germline, possibly due to a read error. This chain connects TRBV7-9 to TRBJ1-1, with 7 bases matching TRBD1. The germline gives CDR1 SEHNR, CDR2 FQNEAQ (reference sequence). This CDR3 spans 14 amino acids. CDR3: CSSSVRGRPTEAFF. The CDR3 region has the DNA TGTTCCAGCAGCGTGAGGGGGCGGCCCACTGAAGCTTTCTTT. Drawing the rest from reference TRBV7-9 and TRBJ1-1, the complete variable domain is DTGVSQNPRHKITKRGQNVTFRCDPISEHNRLYWYRQTLGQGPEFLTYFQNEAQLEKSRLLSDRFSAERPKGSFSTLEIQRTEQGDSAMYLCSSSVRGRPTEAFFGQGTRLTVV.

This chain connects TRBV11-2 to TRBJ2-3; 10 positions match TRBD1. Per the germline V gene, CDR1 is SGHAT and CDR2 is FQNNGV. The trim removed 5 bases at V and 4 bases at J, leaving 9 bases unmatched. The length of the CDR3 is 16 residues. This CDR3 is CASSSPTGGVPDTQYF. DNA for the CDR3: TGTGCCAGCAGCAGCCCGACAGGGGGCGTCCCAGATACGCAGTATTTT.

The chain uses TRBV5-1 and TRBJ1-2; TRBD1 might be the D (5 bases). V was cut by 0 bases and J by 4 bases, with 10 bases left in between. The CDR3 has 14 amino acids. The germline V gene encodes CDR1 SGHRS and CDR2 YFSETQ. CDR3 amino acids: CASSLESTAYGYTF. The CDR3 nucleotides are TGCGCCAGCAGCTTGGAGTCGACAGCCTATGGCTACACCTTC.

V usage is TRBV5-1 and J usage is TRBJ2-1; D call uncertain. V was pared by 1 base and J by 4 bases, with 12 bases between. Germline V lookup: CDR1 SGHRS, CDR2 YFSETQ. The CDR3 runs to 15 residues. In nucleotides, the CDR3 is TGCGCCAGCAGCTTGCTTGGCTCGGGTTACAATGAGCAGTTCTTC. It specifies CASSLLGSGYNEQFF.

This chain joins TRBV9 and TRBJ1-6, with D maybe TRBD1 (5 bases). In germline, CDR1 is SGDLS, CDR2 YYNGEE. The CDR3 is 15 amino acids. Trimming removed 0 bases from V and 6 bases from J, with 10 bases in between. Here the CDR3 reads CASSVDGQGNSPLHF. The CDR3 bases are TGTGCCAGCAGCGTAGACGGGCAGGGTAATTCACCCCTCCACTTT.

This clone was counted once. The chain couples TRBV10-3 to TRBJ1-1; no reliable D call. From germline, CDR1 is ENHRY and CDR2 SYGVKD. The CDR3 totals 13 residues. The V gene lost 11 bases and the J gene lost 0 bases, with 13 bases spanning the gap. The CDR3 loop is CAARAGMNTEAFF. CDR3 in DNA: TGTGCCGCCCGCGCGGGTATGAACACTGAAGCTTTCTTT.

V usage is TRBV5-1 and J usage is TRBJ1-1; D might be TRBD1 (5 bases). V was cut by 2 bases and J by 0 bases, with 8 bases left in between. In germline, CDR1 is SGHRS, CDR2 YFSETQ. The CDR3 covers 14 residues. The CDR3 coding sequence is TGCGCCAGCAGCTTCGGACAAATGAACACTGAAGCTTTCTTT. It codes for CASSFGQMNTEAFF.

Note on this clone: Sequence at one end of the junction differs from germline and may be a read error. The chain carries TRBV4-2 and TRBJ1-3, with TRBD1 matching over 8 bases. Looked up from germline, CDR1 is LGHNA and CDR2 is YNFKEQ. The CDR3 has 16 amino acids. The CDR3 DNA sequence: TGTGCCAGCAGCCAAGAACGCAGGGGGCCTGGAAACACCACATATTTT. This sequence encodes CASSQERRGPGNTTYF.

This sequence joins TRBV7-6 and TRBJ2-7; 9 bases match TRBD1. V was clipped by 4 bases and J by 6 bases; unmatched bases: 7. The CDR3 is 14 residues long. The germline V gene has CDR1 SGHVS and CDR2 FNYEAQ. This chain's CDR3 is CASSSGTGMGEQYF. The DNA of the CDR3 is TGTGCCAGCAGCTCCGGGACAGGGATGGGCGAGCAGTACTTC.

The gene calls are TRBV18 and TRBJ2-7; the D is unclear. Germline loops: CDR1 KGHSH, CDR2 LQKENI. This CDR3 region has 13 residues. The V end lost 0 bases, the J end lost 5 bases, and 8 bases lay between the germline ends. The CDR3 DNA follows: TGTGCCAGCTCACCACCGTCCGCGGACGAGCAGTACTTC. It codes for CASSPPSADEQYF.

This clone was counted once. V gene TRBV18 combines with J gene TRBJ2-7; D is unclear. V lost 6 bases and J lost 5, with 14 bases in between. Germline CDR1 KGHSH, CDR2 LQKENI. This CDR3 spans 13 amino acids. The CDR3 DNA sequence: TGTGCCAGCTCGCCTAGGCTTCGGGACGAGCAGTACTTC. Amino acids: CASSPRLRDEQYF.

The chain has TRBV27 and TRBJ2-3, with 8 bases lining up with TRBD1. The V segment lost 3 bases and the J segment 0 bases; nucleotides outside the gene matches: 2. This CDR3 is built from 15 residues. Germline CDR1 is MNHEY and CDR2 is SMNVEV (reference sequence). This CDR3 is CASSLDRVSTDTQYF. The CDR3 DNA follows: TGTGCCAGCAGTTTGGACAGGGTTAGCACAGATACGCAGTATTTT.

This sequence joins TRBV7-8 and TRBJ1-2; D unclear. V lost 2 bases and J lost 5, with 9 bases in between. The CDR3 totals 13 residues. The germline gives CDR1 SGHVS, CDR2 FQNEAQ. CDR3 residues: CASSLPGRYGYTF. The CDR3 nucleotides read TGTGCCAGCAGCTTACCGGGAAGGTATGGCTACACCTTC. Supplemented by reference TRBV7-8 and TRBJ1-2, the full variable domain reads GAGVSQSPRYKVAKRGQDVALRCDPISGHVSLFWYQQALGQGPEFLTYFQNEAQLDKSGLPSDRFFAERPEGSVSTLKIQRTQQEDSAVYLCASSLPGRYGYTFGSGTRLTVV.

This rearrangement joins TRBV5-4 to TRBJ2-7; D is possibly TRBD1 (6 bases). This CDR3 spans 15 amino acids. Per germline, CDR1 SGHNT and CDR2 YYREEE (reference sequence). V gave up 0 bases and J gave up 4 bases, with 14 bases separating them. CDR3 amino acids: CASSLGGQGSYEQYF. The CDR3 DNA is TGTGCCAGCAGCTTGGGTGGCCAGGGGTCTTACGAGCAGTACTTC.

V and J are TRBV7-9 and TRBJ2-7; no definite D call. Germline-derived CDR1 and CDR2 are SEHNR and FQNEAQ (reference sequence). The CDR3 covers 12 residues. The CDR3 is CSVRISSYEQYF. As DNA, the CDR3 is TGTTCCGTGCGTATTAGCTCCTACGAGCAGTACTTC.

This chain uses TRBV4-1 with TRBJ2-7; 9 bases line up with TRBD2. Losses at the gene ends were 3 bases for V and 3 bases for J; bases not matched to a gene: 9. The germline gives CDR1 MGHRA, CDR2 YSYEKL. The CDR3 spans 16 residues. CDR3 sequence (DNA): TGCGCCAGCAGCCACTACTGGTCTAGCGGGAACTACGAGCAGTACTTC. This translates into CASSHYWSSGNYEQYF.

The chain carries TRBV11-2 and TRBJ2-7; TRBD1 matches 7 bases. With V trimmed by 3 bases and J by 2 bases, 4 bases remained unmatched. Germline CDR1 SGHAT, CDR2 FQNNGV. The CDR3 is 14 residues long. This chain's CDR3 is CASSFSDRTYEQYF. The CDR3 DNA is TGTGCCAGCAGCTTCTCGGACAGGACCTACGAGCAGTACTTC.